The sequence of this TCR beta chain was determined in a study of control samples from healthy donors and cancer patients. CDR3 length: 16 residues. V was cut by 6 bases and J by 0 bases, with 15 bases left in between. Germline V gene lookup returns CDR1 MGHDK and CDR2 SYGVNS. This clone was seen more than once but under ten times. The method was immunoSEQ multiplex PCR; TCRdb's version includes in-frame clones alone and lacks a portion of them. Altogether about 75,000 clones are present, roughly 82% being singletons, with the ten largest covering around 16%. The V call is TRBV25-1, the J call TRBJ1-5; unclear D gene. The clonotype originates from a man aged 50 or older in good health. Specimen: blood. CDR3 region: CASSLRASLSNQPQHF. The CDR3 region has the DNA TGTGCCAGCAGCCTCCGGGCGTCCCTTAGCAATCAGCCCCAGCATTTT.